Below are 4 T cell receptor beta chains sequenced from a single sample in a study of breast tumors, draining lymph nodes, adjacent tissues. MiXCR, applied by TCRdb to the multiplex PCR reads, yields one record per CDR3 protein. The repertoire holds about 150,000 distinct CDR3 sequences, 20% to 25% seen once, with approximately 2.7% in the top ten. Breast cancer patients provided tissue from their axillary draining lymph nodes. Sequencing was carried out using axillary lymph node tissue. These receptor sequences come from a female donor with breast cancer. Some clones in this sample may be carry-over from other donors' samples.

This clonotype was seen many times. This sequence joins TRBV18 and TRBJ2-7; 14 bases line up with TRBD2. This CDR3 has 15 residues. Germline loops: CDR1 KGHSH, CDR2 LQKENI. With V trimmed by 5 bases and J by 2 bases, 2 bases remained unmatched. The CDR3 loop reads CASSMGLAGAYEQYF. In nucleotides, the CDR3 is TGTGCCAGCTCAATGGGACTAGCGGGAGCCTACGAGCAGTACTTC. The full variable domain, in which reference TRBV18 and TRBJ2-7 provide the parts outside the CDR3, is NAGVMQNPRHLVRRRGQEARLRCSPMKGHSHVYWYRQLPEEGLKFMVYLQKENIIDESGMPKERFSAEFPKEGPSILRIQQVVRGDSAAYFCASSMGLAGAYEQYFGPGTRLTVT.

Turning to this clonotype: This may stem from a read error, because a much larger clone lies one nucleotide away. CDR3 region: CASSLGDSANGQFF. The CDR3 DNA reads TGCGCCAGCAGCTTGGGGGACAGTGCAAATGGGCAGTTCTTC. V gene TRBV5-1 combines with J gene TRBJ2-1; 7 bases match TRBD1. Germline V gene data show CDR1 as SGHRS and CDR2 as YFSETQ. CDR3 length: 14 amino acids.

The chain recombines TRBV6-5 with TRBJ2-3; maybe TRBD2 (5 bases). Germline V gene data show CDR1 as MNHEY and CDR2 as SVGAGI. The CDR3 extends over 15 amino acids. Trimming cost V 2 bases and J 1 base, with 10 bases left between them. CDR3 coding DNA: TGTGCCAGCAGTTACGGACTGACTGGCACAGATACGCAGTATTTT. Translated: CASSYGLTGTDTQYF.

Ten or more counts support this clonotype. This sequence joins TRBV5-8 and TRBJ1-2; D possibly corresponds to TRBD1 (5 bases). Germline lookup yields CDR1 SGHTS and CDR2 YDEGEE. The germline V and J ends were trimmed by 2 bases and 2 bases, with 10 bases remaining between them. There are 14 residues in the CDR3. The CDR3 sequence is CASSFGDRNYGYTF. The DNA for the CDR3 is TGTGCCAGCAGCTTCGGAGACAGAAACTATGGCTACACCTTC. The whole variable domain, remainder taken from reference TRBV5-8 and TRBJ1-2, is EAGVTQSPTHLIKTRGQQATLRCSPISGHTSVYWYQQALGLGLQFLLWYDEGEERNRGNFPPRFSGRQFPNYSSELNVNALELEDSALYLCASSFGDRNYGYTFGSGTRLTVV.